This paragraph covers one T cell receptor beta chain sequence. CDR3 length: 16 residues. Germline CDR1 and CDR2: SGHTA and FQGNSA. This entry belongs to a study of T cells expressing NK-cell markers. TCRdb re-analyzed the 5' RACE reads; it lists each CDR3 protein once, without DNA. The sample table sets out 400,000 to 450,000 distinct CDR3 sequences. The sequenced sample was blood T cells: a sorted CD56 or NKG2C T cell subset, CD4+ or CD8+ T cells, or bulk PBMC T cells (not recorded which). The origin of this receptor is a woman between 18 and 70 years old in good health. The chain uses TRBV7-2 and TRBJ2-1; checking the TCRdb D call of TRBD2 is not possible without DNA. CDR3 amino acids: CASSLATGLLRIEQFF.